This is a list of T cell receptor beta chains from one sample in a study of T-cell memory formation after mild COVID-19. MiXCR was run by TCRdb on the 5' RACE reads, yielding one entry per CDR3 protein. The table records roughly 300,000 distinct CDR3 sequences, less than 9.5% of them present only once. The specimen was PBMCs or a T cell subset sorted from them (not recorded which). All receptors come from a man aged 18 to 29 who had mild COVID-19 (a few samples of this study predate the infection). Cell type and time point are not known. The CDR3 runs from the conserved cysteine through the conserved F or W. A D gene is named only where the DNA matches it firmly. The listing skips clone size in some rows; elsewhere it reads once, few, many or a size class.

v_gene: TRBV7-2
abundance: many
d_gene: NA
j_gene: TRBJ2-3
len: 14
CDR3nt: TGTGCCAGCAGCTTTTACCAAAGCACAGATACGCAGTATTTT
CDR3aa: CASSFYQSTDTQYF

v_gene: TRBV5-4
abundance: many
d_gene: NA
j_gene: TRBJ2-6
len: 14
CDR3nt: TGTGCCAGCCTATTTGGGCCAGGGGCCAACGTCCTGACTTTC
CDR3aa: CASLFGPGANVLTF

v_gene: TRBV18
abundance: NA
d_gene: NA
j_gene: TRBJ2-7
len: 13
CDR3nt: TGTGCCAGCTCACCAAACAGGGCCTACGAGCAGTACTTC
CDR3aa: CASSPNRAYEQYF

v_gene: TRBV15
abundance: few
d_gene: TRBD1
j_gene: TRBJ2-1
len: 16
CDR3nt: TGTGCCACCAGCAGAGGCCGGGACAGCTCCTACAATGAGCAGTTCTTC
CDR3aa: CATSRGRDSSYNEQFF

v_gene: TRBV6-5
abundance: few
d_gene: NA
j_gene: TRBJ1-2
len: 15
CDR3nt: TGTGCCAGCAGCCACAGACAGGCAGGCCCCTATGGCTACACCTTC
CDR3aa: CASSHRQAGPYGYTF

v_gene: TRBV20-1
abundance: NA
d_gene: NA
j_gene: TRBJ1-2
len: 13
CDR3nt: TGCAGTGCAAGTCAGGGAGGGTTCTATGGCTACACCTTC
CDR3aa: CSASQGGFYGYTF

v_gene: TRBV29-1
abundance: few
d_gene: NA
j_gene: TRBJ2-2
len: 14
CDR3nt: TGCAGCGTTGCAGGCGGGCCAAACACCGGGGAGCTGTTTTTT
CDR3aa: CSVAGGPNTGELFF

v_gene: TRBV20-1
abundance: NA
d_gene: NA
j_gene: TRBJ2-2
len: 13
CDR3nt: TGCAGTGCTATCCAGGCCCAAACCGGGGAGCTGTTTTTT
CDR3aa: CSAIQAQTGELFF

v_gene: TRBV12-3/TRBV12-4
abundance: few
d_gene: NA
j_gene: TRBJ2-7
len: 14
CDR3nt: TGTGCCAGCAGTTTACGGGACGGTTCCTACGAGCAGTACTTC
CDR3aa: CASSLRDGSYEQYF

v_gene: TRBV5-1
abundance: many
d_gene: NA
j_gene: TRBJ2-3
len: 14
CDR3nt: TGCGCCAGCAGCTTCGGGGGCCTCACAGATACGCAGTATTTT
CDR3aa: CASSFGGLTDTQYF

v_gene: TRBV27
abundance: few
d_gene: NA
j_gene: TRBJ2-7
len: 13
CDR3nt: TGTGCCAGCAGTTGGTCGAGCTCCTACGAGCAGTACTTC
CDR3aa: CASSWSSSYEQYF

v_gene: TRBV5-1
abundance: few
d_gene: NA
j_gene: TRBJ1-1
len: 16
CDR3nt: TGCGCCAGCAGCTTGGGAAGGGACGGGGTTGTCACTGAAGCTTTCTTT
CDR3aa: CASSLGRDGVVTEAFF

v_gene: TRBV27
abundance: few
d_gene: TRBD1
j_gene: TRBJ1-2
len: 15
CDR3nt: TGTGCCAGCAGTCCTGGGACAGACCCAATCCATGGCTACACCTTC
CDR3aa: CASSPGTDPIHGYTF

v_gene: TRBV27
abundance: NA
d_gene: TRBD2
j_gene: TRBJ2-7
len: 16
CDR3nt: TGTGCCAGCAGTTTATACCCTAGCGGGGGGTCCTACGAGCAGTACTTC
CDR3aa: CASSLYPSGGSYEQYF

v_gene: TRBV12-3/TRBV12-4
abundance: many
d_gene: NA
j_gene: TRBJ1-3
len: 16
CDR3nt: TGTGCCAGCAGTTTTGACAGGCCGCTCTCTGGAAACACCATATATTTT
CDR3aa: CASSFDRPLSGNTIYF

v_gene: TRBV5-8
abundance: few
d_gene: NA
j_gene: TRBJ1-6
len: 15
CDR3nt: TGTGCCAGCAGCCGGGGGGGGTTGTGGTATTCACCCCTCCACTTT
CDR3aa: CASSRGGLWYSPLHF

v_gene: TRBV2
abundance: many
d_gene: NA
j_gene: TRBJ2-3
len: 14
CDR3nt: TGTGCCAGCCAGTGGGACCCTATTTCAGATACGCAGTATTTT
CDR3aa: CASQWDPISDTQYF

v_gene: TRBV5-1
abundance: NA
d_gene: NA
j_gene: TRBJ2-1
len: 17
CDR3nt: TGCGCCAGCAGCCCGGCCGCGGGCGGCTCCTCCTACAATGAGCAGTTCTTC
CDR3aa: CASSPAAGGSSYNEQFF

v_gene: TRBV12-3/TRBV12-4
abundance: many
d_gene: NA
j_gene: TRBJ1-2
len: 15
CDR3nt: TGTGCCAGCAGTACCACGCCCCGACAGCTTCTGGGCTACACCTTC
CDR3aa: CASSTTPRQLLGYTF

v_gene: TRBV6-4
abundance: NA
d_gene: TRBD2
j_gene: TRBJ2-5
len: 15
CDR3nt: TGTGCCAGCAGTGAAATCCCGGGGGGGCCGGAGACCCAGTACTTC
CDR3aa: CASSEIPGGPETQYF

v_gene: TRBV29-1
abundance: NA
d_gene: TRBD2
j_gene: TRBJ2-3
len: 15
CDR3nt: TGCAGCGTTGTCCCCTACGGGGGGAGCACAGATACGCAGTATTTT
CDR3aa: CSVVPYGGSTDTQYF

v_gene: TRBV11-2
abundance: many
d_gene: NA
j_gene: TRBJ2-7
len: 11
CDR3nt: TGTGCCAGCAGCTCACAGTACGAGCAGTACTTC
CDR3aa: CASSSQYEQYF

v_gene: TRBV20-1
abundance: few
d_gene: NA
j_gene: TRBJ2-1
len: 13
CDR3nt: TGCAGTGCTAGAGACCCCGACTCGAATGAGCAGTTCTTC
CDR3aa: CSARDPDSNEQFF

v_gene: TRBV4-2
abundance: NA
d_gene: NA
j_gene: TRBJ2-5
len: 15
CDR3nt: TGTGCCAGCAGCCAAGATTTGGGCCCCAAGGAGACCCAGTACTTC
CDR3aa: CASSQDLGPKETQYF

v_gene: TRBV5-1
abundance: NA
d_gene: TRBD1
j_gene: TRBJ2-2
len: 16
CDR3nt: TGCGCCAGCAGCTCAGGGACAGTTCAAAACACCGGGGAGCTGTTTTTT
CDR3aa: CASSSGTVQNTGELFF

v_gene: TRBV12-3/TRBV12-4
abundance: NA
d_gene: NA
j_gene: TRBJ1-2
len: 13
CDR3nt: TGTGCCAGCAGCGCCGGGGCAGTCTATGGCTACACCTTC
CDR3aa: CASSAGAVYGYTF

v_gene: TRBV7-2
abundance: many
d_gene: NA
j_gene: TRBJ1-5
len: 12
CDR3nt: TGTGCCAGCAGCCAACAGAATCAGCCCCAGCATTTT
CDR3aa: CASSQQNQPQHF

v_gene: TRBV6-5
abundance: few
d_gene: TRBD1
j_gene: TRBJ1-1
len: 14
CDR3nt: TGTGCCAGCCGGATGCGTGAGGGGGCGGATGAAGCTTTCTTT
CDR3aa: CASRMREGADEAFF

v_gene: TRBV20-1
abundance: few
d_gene: TRBD1
j_gene: TRBJ1-4
len: 13
CDR3nt: TGCAGTGCGGTGGGACAGGGCGGTGAAAAACTGTTTTTT
CDR3aa: CSAVGQGGEKLFF

v_gene: TRBV6-2/TRBV6-3
abundance: NA
d_gene: NA
j_gene: TRBJ2-2
len: 13
CDR3nt: TGTGCCAGCAGCCTGAGCATGGGCCGGGAGCTGTTTTTT
CDR3aa: CASSLSMGRELFF

v_gene: TRBV7-8
abundance: many
d_gene: NA
j_gene: TRBJ1-1
len: 14
CDR3nt: TGTGCCAGCAGCTCTTGGGGGGGGAACACTGAAGCTTTCTTT
CDR3aa: CASSSWGGNTEAFF